The clone carrying this T cell receptor (beta chain) was recorded a few times. Four PCR rounds used nested alpha and beta constant region primers plus the SP2 primer. TCRdb used MiXCR to reprocess the 5' RACE reads, holding one entry per CDR3 protein. The repertoire holds more than 50,000 distinct CDR3 sequences, with roughly 7% as singletons. An oligonucleotide containing a UMI was ligated to the 3' end of TCR cDNA. Trimming left V 0 bases short and J 5 bases short, with 25 bases between. This CDR3 region has 19 residues. Germline CDR1 is LGHDT and CDR2 is YNNKEL (reference sequence). These data belong to a study of naive and memory T cell subsets.

The V call is TRBV3-1, the J call TRBJ2-5; unclear D gene. The receptor comes from a male donor in good health. Here the CDR3 reads CASSQDLRLVSNTPETQYF. The CDR3 DNA follows: TGTGCCAGCAGCCAAGATCTGCGTTTGGTTAGCAACACCCCGGAGACCCAGTACTTC.